The rows below give T cell receptor beta chains drawn from one sample of a study of beta chain features in type 1 diabetes. The data were produced by immunoSEQ multiplex PCR, yet TCRdb's version contains in-frame clones alone and is incomplete. The data show around 310,000 clones, more than 9.5% seen once. The sample consisted of naive CD4+ T cells from blood. The receptors come from a woman aged 25 to 39 in good health. Each CDR3 is given with its conserved first and last residue. Each record gives: clone size, D gene, J gene, V gene, CDR3 DNA, CDR3 protein. A D gene is named only where the DNA matches it firmly. Only some rows state a clone size, as once, few, many or a class for expanded clones.

. TRBD1 TRBJ1-1 TRBV18 TGTGCCAGCTCACGACAGGGGCCGAACACTGAAGCTTTCTTT CASSRQGPNTEAFF
. . TRBJ2-1 TRBV6-6 TGTGCCAGCAGTTACTCGATCGGCCCCAGCGTGTGGTTCTTC CASSYSIGPSVWFF
few . TRBJ1-2 TRBV4-3 TGCGCCAGCAGCCGCGAGGAGAACCCAGGGCGAGGCTACACCTTC CASSREENPGRGYTF
. . TRBJ1-2 TRBV18 TGTGCCAGCTCATCATCAGGGCAGGGCGGCTACACCTTC CASSSSGQGGYTF
. TRBD1 TRBJ1-2 TRBV19 TGTGCCAGTACCCCAGGGGGGACAGGGATTGGCTACACCTTC CASTPGGTGIGYTF
few TRBD1 TRBJ2-1 TRBV19 TGTGCCAGTAGTGCAGGGGGTAGCTCCTACAATGAGCAGTTCTTC CASSAGGSSYNEQFF
. . TRBJ2-1 TRBV29-1 TGCAGCGTTGAAGTTACTGGCGGGGACTCGCGGTTCTTC CSVEVTGGDSRFF
few . TRBJ1-1 TRBV21-1 TGTGCCAGCAGCAAAAGTCATCGTAACAATTTGAACACTGAAGCTTTCTTT CASSKSHRNNLNTEAFF
. TRBD1 TRBJ2-7 TRBV28 TGTGCCAGCAGTCTCCCGGGACAGTTCTACGAGCAGTACTTC CASSLPGQFYEQYF
few TRBD2 TRBJ2-7 TRBV18 TGTGCCAGCTCTCAGGGACTAGCGGGAGCCTACGAGCAGTACTTC CASSQGLAGAYEQYF
. TRBD2 TRBJ2-3 TRBV6-4 TGTGCCAGCAGTGATGTGGCTAGCGGGGCCCCGGATACGCAGTATTTT CASSDVASGAPDTQYF
few TRBD1 TRBJ2-7 TRBV29-1 TGCAGCGTTGGGTGGGACAGCAGCTCCTACGAGCAGTACTTC CSVGWDSSSYEQYF
. . TRBJ1-2 TRBV18 TGTGCCAGCTCACCTCAGGAAGTAAACTATGGCTACACCTTC CASSPQEVNYGYTF
. TRBD2 TRBJ2-1 TRBV27 TGTGCCAGCAGTACTCCCCTAGCGGACTCCTACAATGAGCAGTTCTTC CASSTPLADSYNEQFF
. . TRBJ2-5 TRBV2 TGTGCCAGCAGTGGACAGTTAGCATTGAAAGAGACCCAGTACTTC CASSGQLALKETQYF
. TRBD2 TRBJ2-1 TRBV5-4 TGTGCCAGCAGACCTAGCGGAAGCTCCTACAATGAGCAGTTCTTC CASRPSGSSYNEQFF
few TRBD2 TRBJ2-1 TRBV9 TGTGCCAGCAGCGTAGTCGGGGGGAAGCAGTTCTTC CASSVVGGKQFF
. TRBD1 TRBJ1-5 TRBV10-3 TGTGCCAACCAGGGACAGCTCAATCAGCCCCAGCATTTT CANQGQLNQPQHF
. TRBD1 TRBJ1-4 TRBV30 TGTGCCGGGGGACAGGGTCGGAGTGAAAAACTGTTTTTT CAGGQGRSEKLFF
few TRBD1 TRBJ2-5 TRBV2 TGTGCCAGCAAGCCTATGACAGGGAACCAAGAGACCCAGTACTTC CASKPMTGNQETQYF
few . TRBJ2-3 TRBV30 TGTGCCTGGAGTCCAGGGCTGGATACGCAGTATTTT CAWSPGLDTQYF
few . TRBJ2-3 TRBV18 TGTGCCAGCTCACCAGGGGGGACGACAGATACGCAGTATTTT CASSPGGTTDTQYF
. . TRBJ1-2 TRBV7-2 TGTGCCAGCAGAGTACAGGGTAACTATGGCTACACCTTC CASRVQGNYGYTF
. . TRBJ1-1 TRBV2 TGTGCCAGCAGTGATACCCGGGAGGCGGTCACTGAAGCTTTCTTT CASSDTREAVTEAFF
few TRBD2 TRBJ2-1 TRBV7-2 TGTGCCAGCAGCTTGACTAGCGGGAGCCCTATAAAGCAGTTCTTC CASSLTSGSPIKQFF
. . TRBJ2-7 TRBV7-2 TGTGCCAGCAGCCTGCTAAACGAGCAGTACTTC CASSLLNEQYF
. . TRBJ2-5 TRBV5-6 TGTGCCAGCAGCTTGGGGGGGGAAGGGACCCAGTACTTC CASSLGGEGTQYF
few . TRBJ1-2 TRBV15 TGTGCCACCAGCAGAGCAGGGGTTAAAATCTATGGCTACACCTTC CATSRAGVKIYGYTF
. . TRBJ2-5 TRBV30 TGTGCCTGGGGAGACGGACAAGAGACCCAGTACTTC CAWGDGQETQYF
few TRBD1 TRBJ1-1 TRBV7-9 TGTGCCAGCAGTTCACAGGGGGCTCGGACTGAAGCTTTCTTT CASSSQGARTEAFF
few . TRBJ1-1 TRBV5-4 TGTGCCAGCAGCTTGGTTAGGAACACTGAAGCTTTCTTT CASSLVRNTEAFF
few . TRBJ2-2 TRBV7-2 TGTGCCAGCAGCTTAGTAGGATCGGCAGGGTGGTCCGGGGAGCTGTTTTTT CASSLVGSAGWSGELFF
few . TRBJ2-1 TRBV30 TGTGCCTGGAGTCCCCCGGGGAGACAGTTCTTC CAWSPPGRQFF
. TRBD2 TRBJ2-7 TRBV4-3 TGCGCCAGCAAGCGGGGGGGAGCGAAAACGGCCGGGGAGTACTTC CASKRGGAKTAGEYF
few . TRBJ2-1 TRBV28 TGTGCCAGCAGTTTGGAGGGGTTCAACTACAATGAGCAGTTCTTC CASSLEGFNYNEQFF
. . TRBJ1-2 TRBV7-9 TGTGCCAGCAGCTTAAACACGAACTATGGCTACACCTTC CASSLNTNYGYTF
many TRBD1 TRBJ2-7 TRBV23-1 TGCGCCAGCAGTCAGGGACAGGACAAGCAGTACTTC CASSQGQDKQYF
. TRBD1 TRBJ2-1 TRBV28 TGTGCCAGCCTTTCGGGGACAGGCTCCAATGAGCAGTTCTTC CASLSGTGSNEQFF
few TRBD2 TRBJ2-3 TRBV7-9 TGTGCCAGCAGCAGACTAGCGGGAGGTGGCACAGATACGCAGTATTTT CASSRLAGGGTDTQYF
few TRBD1 TRBJ2-5 TRBV2 TGTGCCAGCAGTGAATTTCGTACCTCAGGGGGTGAGACCCAGTACTTC CASSEFRTSGGETQYF
. . TRBJ2-7 TRBV28 TGTGCCAGCAGTCTCGGGGGTGTCTCCTACGAGCAGTACTTC CASSLGGVSYEQYF
. . TRBJ1-5 TRBV27 TGTGCCAGCAGTTTAGGGAGGGGGATAGGGCAGCCCCAGCATTTT CASSLGRGIGQPQHF
. . TRBJ2-6 TRBV7-3 TGTGCCAGCAGCTTGGGGAGCTCTGGGGCCAACGTCCTGACTTTC CASSLGSSGANVLTF
few . TRBJ2-5 TRBV4-3 TGCGCCAGCAGCCAAGACCGGGGGGAGACCCAGTACTTC CASSQDRGETQYF
. TRBD2 TRBJ2-7 TRBV7-2 TGTGCCAGCAGCTTAGAGGCAGCGGGAGGAGGGGGGTACTTC CASSLEAAGGGGYF